This T cell receptor (beta chain) was identified during a study of blood T cell repertoires in COVID-19. Study-wide context: Samples of COVID-19 (acute and convalescent) were obtained from the United States, Italy and Spain. PBMCs, B-cell-depleted T cells, or T cells provided the cDNA or gDNA that made up the material.

The CDR3 runs 12 residues. CDR1 SQVTM and CDR2 ANQGSEA come from the germline V gene. The junction had 4 bases not matched to a gene; V was cut back by 7 bases and J by 2 bases. Authors' data handling: Amplification of reference gene primers was used by the study to estimate nucleated cell counts. The protocol was immunoSEQ multiplex PCR, while the TCRdb copy is restricted to in-frame clones and leaves out a portion. V, J and clone size are those of that table, while D and trimming were read from the DNA. The data show about 180,000 clones, 82% seen once. Sequencing input: peripheral blood. This receptor was identified in a woman in her seventies with acute or convalescent COVID-19. The J gene is TRBJ2-5, the V gene TRBV29-1; 7 bases fit TRBD1. The CDR3 bases are TGCAGCGCGGGACAGCCTCAAGAGACCCAGTACTTC. Amino acid sequence: CSAGQPQETQYF.